Below, one TCR beta chain is given with its context. The antigen is unknown. PCR was performed using 60 Vbeta and 13 Jbeta primers. This table comes from immunoSEQ multiplex PCR, and its TCRdb copy is limited to in-frame clones, with some not included. This sample yields about 250,000 clones, of which 75% to 90% are seen a single time; about 0.3% belongs to the top ten. There are 14 residues in the CDR3. Germline CDR1 reads SGHKS; CDR2 reads YYEKEE (reference sequence). V lost 4 bases and J 0 bases, leaving 11 bases between the germline ends. This entry belongs to a study of cytomegalovirus exposure and HLA in healthy donors. Study findings and constraints: Per published accounts, TCR beta sequences correctly predicted the HLA-A and HLA-B alleles of most subjects.

Donors counted as nominally healthy when sampled, yet unrecorded immune exposures were likely. The V gene is TRBV5-5, the J gene TRBJ2-7, with D perhaps matching TRBD2 (5 bases). The sequence was obtained from a girl aged 2-10 years in good health and CMV-seronegative. Sequenced sample: PBMCs. CDR3 region: CASSEGPSSYEQYF. The CDR3 region has the DNA TGTGCCAGCAGCGAGGGTCCGAGCTCCTACGAGCAGTACTTC.